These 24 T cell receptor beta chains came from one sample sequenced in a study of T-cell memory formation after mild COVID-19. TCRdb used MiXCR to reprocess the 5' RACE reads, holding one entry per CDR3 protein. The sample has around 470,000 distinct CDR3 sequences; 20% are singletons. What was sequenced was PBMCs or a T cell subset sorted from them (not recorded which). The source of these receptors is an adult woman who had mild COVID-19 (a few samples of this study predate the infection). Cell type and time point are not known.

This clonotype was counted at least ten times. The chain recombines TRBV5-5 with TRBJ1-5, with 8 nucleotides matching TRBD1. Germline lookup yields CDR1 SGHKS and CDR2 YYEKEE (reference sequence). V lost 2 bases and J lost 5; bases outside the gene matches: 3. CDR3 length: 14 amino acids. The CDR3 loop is CASSFGQGDQPQHF. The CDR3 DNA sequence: TGTGCCAGCAGCTTCGGACAGGGTGATCAGCCCCAGCATTTT.

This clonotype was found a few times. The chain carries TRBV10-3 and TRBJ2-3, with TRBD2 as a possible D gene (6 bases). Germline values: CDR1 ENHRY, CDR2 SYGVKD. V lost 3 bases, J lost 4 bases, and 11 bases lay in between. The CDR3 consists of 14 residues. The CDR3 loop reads CAISETRESDTQYF. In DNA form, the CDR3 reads TGTGCCATCAGTGAAACACGGGAGTCAGATACGCAGTATTTT.

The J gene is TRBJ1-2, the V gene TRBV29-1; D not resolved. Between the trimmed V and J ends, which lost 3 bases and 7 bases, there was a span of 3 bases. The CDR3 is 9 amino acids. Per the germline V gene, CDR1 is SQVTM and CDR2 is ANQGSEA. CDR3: CSVDVGYTF. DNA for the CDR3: TGCAGCGTTGACGTTGGCTACACCTTC.

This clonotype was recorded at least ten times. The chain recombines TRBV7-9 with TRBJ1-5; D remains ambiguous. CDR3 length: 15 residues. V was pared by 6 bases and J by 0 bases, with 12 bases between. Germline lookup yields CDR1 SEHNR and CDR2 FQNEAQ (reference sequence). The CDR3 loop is CASSLSGNSNQPQHF. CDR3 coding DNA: TGTGCCAGCAGTTTATCCGGCAATAGCAATCAGCCCCAGCATTTT.

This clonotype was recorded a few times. In DNA form, the CDR3 reads TGTGCCAGCAGCTTAGCCCGTGGCCGAGCTAACTATGGCTACACCTTC. Amino acid sequence: CASSLARGRANYGYTF. The chain joins TRBV7-8 to TRBJ1-2; D gene unclear. Trimming removed 0 bases at V and 0 bases at J, with 11 bases between. Germline CDR1 and CDR2: SGHVS and FQNEAQ. The CDR3 consists of 16 residues.

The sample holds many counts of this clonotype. The CDR3 spells CASSLGSGGDTEAFF. The CDR3 DNA follows: TGCGCCAGCAGCTTAGGAAGCGGGGGCGACACTGAAGCTTTCTTT. The chain is built from TRBV5-1 and TRBJ1-1, with a possible D match to TRBD1 (6 bases). Germline loops: CDR1 SGHRS, CDR2 YFSETQ. The CDR3 totals 15 residues. Deletions cut 2 bases from V and 3 bases from J, with 14 bases between.

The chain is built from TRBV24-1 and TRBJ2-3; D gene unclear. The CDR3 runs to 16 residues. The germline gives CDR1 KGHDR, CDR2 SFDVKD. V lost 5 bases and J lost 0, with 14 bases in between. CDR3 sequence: CATSVSRTSSTDTQYF. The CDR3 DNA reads TGTGCCACCAGTGTTTCCAGAACTTCTAGCACAGATACGCAGTATTTT.

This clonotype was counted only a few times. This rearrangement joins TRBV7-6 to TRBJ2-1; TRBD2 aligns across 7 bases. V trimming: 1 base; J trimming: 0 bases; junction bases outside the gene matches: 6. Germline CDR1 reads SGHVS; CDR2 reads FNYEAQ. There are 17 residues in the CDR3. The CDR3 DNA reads TGTGCCAGCAGCTTAGGTCCGGGCGGGGGCTCCTACAATGAGCAGTTCTTC. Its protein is CASSLGPGGGSYNEQFF.

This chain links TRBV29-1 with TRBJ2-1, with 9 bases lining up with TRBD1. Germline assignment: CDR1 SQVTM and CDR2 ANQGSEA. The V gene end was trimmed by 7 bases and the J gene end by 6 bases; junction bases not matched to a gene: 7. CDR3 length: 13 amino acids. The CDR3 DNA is TGCAGCGCTCGTAGGGACAGGGCCAATGAGCAGTTCTTC. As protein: CSARRDRANEQFF.

CDR3 region: CAISVTGDSYNSPLHF. The CDR3 nucleotides are TGTGCCATCAGTGTTACGGGGGACAGCTATAATTCACCCCTCCACTTT. This sequence joins TRBV10-3 and TRBJ1-6, with 7 nucleotides matching TRBD1. The germline V gene has CDR1 ENHRY and CDR2 SYGVKD. V shed 4 bases, J shed 3 bases, and the junction held 6 bases outside the gene matches. There are 16 residues in the CDR3.

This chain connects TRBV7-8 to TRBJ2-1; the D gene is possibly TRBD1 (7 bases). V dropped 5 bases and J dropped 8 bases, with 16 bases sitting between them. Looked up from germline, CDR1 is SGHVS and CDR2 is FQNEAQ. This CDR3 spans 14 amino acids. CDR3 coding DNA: TGTGCCAGCAGCCTCAGGGGGGACAACCATGAGCAGTTCTTC. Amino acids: CASSLRGDNHEQFF.

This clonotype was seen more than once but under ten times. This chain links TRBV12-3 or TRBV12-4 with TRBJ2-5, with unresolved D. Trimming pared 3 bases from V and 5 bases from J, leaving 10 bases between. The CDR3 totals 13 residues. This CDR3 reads CASSFAGGETQYF. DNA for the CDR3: TGTGCCAGCAGTTTTGCAGGTGGGGAGACCCAGTACTTC.

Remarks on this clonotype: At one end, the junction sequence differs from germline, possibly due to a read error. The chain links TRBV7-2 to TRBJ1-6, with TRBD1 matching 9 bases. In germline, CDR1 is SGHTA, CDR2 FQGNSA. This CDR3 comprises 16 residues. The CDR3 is CASSLAPDRGSSPLHF. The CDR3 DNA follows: TGTGCCAGCAGCCTAGCACCGGACAGGGGATCTTCACCCCTCCACTTT.

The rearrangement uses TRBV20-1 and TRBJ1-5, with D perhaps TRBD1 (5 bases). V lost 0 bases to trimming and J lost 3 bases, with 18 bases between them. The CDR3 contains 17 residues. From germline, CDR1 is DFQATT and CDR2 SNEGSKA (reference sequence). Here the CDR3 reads CSARDFRQNRLNQPQHF. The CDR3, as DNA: TGCAGTGCTAGAGATTTCAGACAGAACCGTCTCAATCAGCCCCAGCATTTT.

Written as DNA, the CDR3 is TGTGCCAGCAGCCCCTTACCTAGCTTAGGAGAGACCCAGTACTTC. Protein sequence: CASSPLPSLGETQYF. This chain uses TRBV11-2 with TRBJ2-5; weak D call: TRBD2 (5 bases). CDR1 and CDR2 (germline): SGHAT, FQNNGV. Trimming removed 5 bases from V and 4 bases from J, with 17 bases in between. The CDR3 extends over 15 amino acids. Full variable domain (remainder filled in from reference TRBV11-2 and TRBJ2-5): EAGVAQSPRYKIIEKRQSVAFWCNPISGHATLYWYQQILGQGPKLLIQFQNNGVVDDSQLPKDRFSAERLKGVDSTLKIQPAKLEDSAVYLCASSPLPSLGETQYFGPGTRLLVL.

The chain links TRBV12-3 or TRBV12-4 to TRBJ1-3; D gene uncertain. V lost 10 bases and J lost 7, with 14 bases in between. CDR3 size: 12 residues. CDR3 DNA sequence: TGTGCCAACCAGCAGGACTTGAACACCATATATTTT. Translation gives CANQQDLNTIYF.

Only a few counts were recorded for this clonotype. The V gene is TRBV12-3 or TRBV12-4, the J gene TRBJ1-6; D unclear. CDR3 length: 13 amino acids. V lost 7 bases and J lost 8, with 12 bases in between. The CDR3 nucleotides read TGTGCCAGCAACTTCAAAGAGGATTCACCCCTCCACTTT. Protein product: CASNFKEDSPLHF.

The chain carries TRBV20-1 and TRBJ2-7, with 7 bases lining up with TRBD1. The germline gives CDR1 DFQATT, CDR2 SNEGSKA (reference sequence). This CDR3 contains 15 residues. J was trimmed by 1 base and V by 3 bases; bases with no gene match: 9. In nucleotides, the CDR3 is TGCAGTGCTAGGAAAGGGGGCTATTTTTCCTACGAGCAGTACTTC. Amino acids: CSARKGGYFSYEQYF.

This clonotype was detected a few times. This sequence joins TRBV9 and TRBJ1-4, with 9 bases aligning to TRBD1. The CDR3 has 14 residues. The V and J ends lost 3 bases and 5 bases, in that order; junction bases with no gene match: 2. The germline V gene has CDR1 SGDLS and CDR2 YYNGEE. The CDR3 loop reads CASSAGQGNEKLFF. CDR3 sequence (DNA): TGTGCCAGCAGCGCGGGACAGGGAAATGAAAAACTGTTTTTT.

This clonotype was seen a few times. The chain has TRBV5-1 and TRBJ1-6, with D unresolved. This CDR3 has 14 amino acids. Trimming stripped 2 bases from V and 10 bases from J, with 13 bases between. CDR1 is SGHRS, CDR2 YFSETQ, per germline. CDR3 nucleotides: TGCGCCAGCAGCTTTGGGGTAAGGGCCTCACCCCTCCACTTT. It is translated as CASSFGVRASPLHF.

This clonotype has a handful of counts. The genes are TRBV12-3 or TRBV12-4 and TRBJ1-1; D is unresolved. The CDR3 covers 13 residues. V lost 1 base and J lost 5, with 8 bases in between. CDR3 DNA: TGTGCCAGCAGTTTAGGGCGGAGAACTGAAGCTTTCTTT. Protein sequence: CASSLGRRTEAFF.

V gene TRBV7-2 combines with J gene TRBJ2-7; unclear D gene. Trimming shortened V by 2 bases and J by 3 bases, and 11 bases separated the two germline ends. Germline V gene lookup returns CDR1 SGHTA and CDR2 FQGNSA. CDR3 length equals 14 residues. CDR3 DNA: TGTGCCAGCAGCTTAAATACTGGAAACTACGAGCAGTACTTC. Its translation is CASSLNTGNYEQYF.

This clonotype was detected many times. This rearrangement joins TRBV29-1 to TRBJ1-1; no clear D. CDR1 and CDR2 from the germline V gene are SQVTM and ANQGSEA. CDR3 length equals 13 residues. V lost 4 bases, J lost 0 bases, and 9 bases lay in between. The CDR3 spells CSVVHSMNTEAFF. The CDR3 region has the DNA TGCAGCGTTGTTCACAGTATGAACACTGAAGCTTTCTTT.

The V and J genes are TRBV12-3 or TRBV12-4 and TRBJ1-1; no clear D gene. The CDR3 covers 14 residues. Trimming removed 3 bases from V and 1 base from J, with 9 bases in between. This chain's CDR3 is CASSLRLQNTEAFF. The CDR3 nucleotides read TGTGCCAGCAGTTTGCGGCTCCAGAACACTGAAGCTTTCTTT.